This TCR beta chain was profiled in a study of T-cell reconstitution after alpha-beta-depleted transplantation in children. For TCRbeta, the library was prepared with unique molecular identifiers. One entry per CDR3 protein results from TCRdb running MiXCR on the PCR reads. The repertoire includes under 300,000 distinct CDR3 sequences, 7.5% to 10% of them detected once, and about 5.4% sits in the top ten. This clonotype came up many times. V lost 3 bases to trimming and J lost 5 bases, with 5 bases between them. Per germline, CDR1 SGHRS and CDR2 YFSETQ. The CDR3 consists of 11 residues. The clonotype originates from a human donor who donated a stem cell graft to a child with SCID. The rearrangement uses TRBV5-1 and TRBJ1-1; D perhaps matches TRBD1 (5 bases). The source was PBMCs from the stem cell graft donor, collected from the stem cell graft. The CDR3 nucleotides read TGCGCCAGCAGCTGGGGGACTGAAGCTTTCTTT. This encodes CASSWGTEAFF.